Included here is one T cell receptor beta chain sequence, with context. The antigen remains undetermined. The entry originates in a study of Ad26.COV2.S vaccination and SARS-CoV-2 variants. Broader study findings: Total responses of T cells may have been underestimated by the analyses of TCR breadth and depth. CD8+ and CD4+ T cells specific for spike reportedly responded with substantial breadth after vaccination.

Treatment of the sample: 15 to 20 received Ad26.COV2.S at low or high dose, single or two shots; five or six received placebo; per-sample allocation not given. The investigators took samples on day 63 after the first vaccine or placebo injection. V was cut by 7 bases and J by 8 bases, with 17 bases left in between. Germline CDR1 is LGHDT and CDR2 is YNNKEL (reference sequence). The CDR3 runs to 13 residues. Clones were sequenced by immunoSEQ multiplex PCR, and TCRdb holds only the in-frame ones, with some missing. The data contain under 250,000 clones, 70% to 90% of them singletons. This TCR was recovered from a person aged 18-60 years who received the Ad26.COV2.S COVID-19 vaccine or a placebo. Sequences were derived from peripheral blood, sampled in a trial of Ad26.COV2.S vaccine versus placebo. This chain joins TRBV3-1 (or the pseudogene TRBV3-2) and TRBJ1-2; no clear D gene. In DNA, the CDR3 is TGTGCCAGCACCACCATAGGAGGAGACGGCTACACCTTC. It encodes CASTTIGGDGYTF.